The next 17 T cell receptor beta chains were all read from a single sample in a study of blood T cell repertoires in COVID-19. Sequencing used immunoSEQ multiplex PCR; TCRdb keeps in-frame clones, though not all of them. The repertoire holds about 260,000 clones, with around four fifths as singletons. The sequenced sample consisted of peripheral blood. Every receptor here comes from a woman of 80 years or more with acute or convalescent COVID-19.

The chain employs TRBV7-2 and TRBJ2-2; D gene uncertain. Germline values: CDR1 SGHTA, CDR2 FQGNSA. V was shortened by 1 base and J by 2 bases, with 11 bases between the two germline ends. The CDR3 contains 16 residues. The CDR3 DNA sequence: TGTGCCAGCAGCTTAGACCCGGTACCTAACACCGGGGAGCTGTTTTTT. This gives the protein CASSLDPVPNTGELFF. Variable domain in full (rest from reference TRBV7-2 and TRBJ2-2): GAGVSQSPSNKVTEKGKDVELRCDPISGHTALYWYRQSLGQGLEFLIYFQGNSAPDKSGLPSDRFSAERTGGSVSTLTIQRTQQEDSAVYLCASSLDPVPNTGELFFGEGSRLTVL.

The CDR3 DNA sequence: TGTGCCAGCAGTTACTCGTGGGGACTCTCCTACGAGCAGTACTTC. Residues: CASSYSWGLSYEQYF. J is TRBJ2-7 and V is TRBV6-5, with a tentative D call TRBD2 (6 bases). Germline V CDR1 and CDR2: MNHEY, SVGAGI. The CDR3 sequence is 15 residues long. V was trimmed by 0 bases and J by 0 bases, leaving 9 bases between them.

This clone was counted between two and nine times. This sequence joins TRBV10-3 and TRBJ2-1; TRBD2 aligns across 12 bases. Germline trimming cut 4 bases from V and 12 bases from J; bases unmatched to any gene: 13. The CDR3 consists of 16 residues. CDR1 and CDR2 (germline): ENHRY, SYGVKD. The CDR3 loop reads CAISGPETSGRKVQFF. CDR3 sequence (DNA): TGTGCCATCAGTGGGCCGGAGACTAGCGGGAGAAAAGTGCAGTTCTTC.

CDR3 loop: CASSEKGRQGGEKLFF. The CDR3 coding sequence is TGTGCCAGCAGTGAAAAAGGCCGACAGGGTGGCGAAAAACTGTTTTTT. This rearrangement joins TRBV2 to TRBJ1-4, with 7 bases identical to TRBD1. Germline V lookup: CDR1 SNHLY, CDR2 FYNNEI. The CDR3 spans 16 residues. V gave up 2 bases and J gave up 8 bases; unmatched junction bases: 11.

The V gene is TRBV2, the J gene TRBJ2-3; 10 nucleotides agree with TRBD2. Germline loops: CDR1 SNHLY, CDR2 FYNNEI. The CDR3 length is 16 residues. V lost 2 bases to trimming and J lost 4 bases; unmatched junction nucleotides: 6. CDR3 in DNA: TGTGCCAGCAGTGAAAGGGGGACTAGCGTCGCAGATACGCAGTATTTT. It codes for CASSERGTSVADTQYF.

This clone was picked up one time. This chain links TRBV28 with TRBJ1-4, with D unclear. CDR3 size: 19 residues. V was cut by 4 bases and J by 7 bases, with 28 bases left in between. Germline V gene lookup returns CDR1 MDHEN and CDR2 SYDVKM. The CDR3 loop reads CASSSSSVGVRIRGEKLFF. The CDR3 coding sequence is TGTGCCAGCAGTTCCTCCTCAGTCGGGGTGCGAATTCGGGGTGAAAAACTGTTTTTT.

This chain joins TRBV7-2 and TRBJ1-2, with D possibly being TRBD1 (5 bases). In germline, CDR1 is SGHTA, CDR2 FQGNSA. The CDR3 has 13 amino acids. V was pared by 4 bases and J by 6 bases, with 12 bases between. CDR3 protein: CASSSRTTHGYTF. CDR3 bases: TGTGCCAGCAGCTCTAGGACAACCCATGGCTACACCTTC. Variable domain in full (rest from reference TRBV7-2 and TRBJ1-2): GAGVSQSPSNKVTEKGKDVELRCDPISGHTALYWYRQSLGQGLEFLIYFQGNSAPDKSGLPSDRFSAERTGGSVSTLTIQRTQQEDSAVYLCASSSRTTHGYTFGSGTRLTVV.

This clone showed up just a few times. The rearrangement uses TRBV4-2 and TRBJ1-4, with 7 positions matching TRBD1. This CDR3 region has 16 residues. CDR1 and CDR2 from the germline V gene are LGHNA and YNFKEQ. J gave up 4 bases and V 0 bases, and 5 bases lay outside the gene matches. The CDR3 sequence: CASSQDGGQVNEKLFF. The CDR3 DNA reads TGTGCCAGCAGCCAAGACGGTGGACAGGTTAATGAAAAACTGTTTTTT.

J is TRBJ2-1 and V is TRBV27; a possible D gene is TRBD1 (5 bases). CDR1 is MNHEY and CDR2 is SMNVEV in the germline V gene (reference sequence). The V gene lost 5 bases and the J gene lost 4 bases, with 15 bases spanning the gap. The CDR3 covers 15 residues. CDR3 bases: TGTGCCAGCAGTCCCCTTGTAGGGGTATACAATGAGCAGTTCTTC. Amino acid sequence: CASSPLVGVYNEQFF.

This chain links TRBV10-3 with TRBJ1-4; TRBD1 agrees at 8 bases. This CDR3 has 13 amino acids. The germline V gene has CDR1 ENHRY and CDR2 SYGVKD. J gave up 5 bases and V 4 bases, and 0 bases lay outside the gene matches. The CDR3 coding sequence is TGTGCCATCAGTGGGACAGGGAATGAAAAACTGTTTTTT. Translating it yields CAISGTGNEKLFF.

The chain is built from TRBV18 and TRBJ1-3, with D possibly matching TRBD1 (6 bases). V was cut by 0 bases and J by 0 bases, with 12 bases left in between. CDR3 length equals 17 residues. CDR1 is KGHSH, CDR2 LQKENI, per germline. CDR3: CASSPPNQGTSGNTIYF. The CDR3 nucleotides are TGTGCCAGCTCACCACCAAACCAGGGGACCTCTGGAAACACCATATATTTT.

The V gene is TRBV7-2, the J gene TRBJ1-4; D not certain. The V and J ends lost 3 bases and 8 bases respectively, with 13 bases between them. The CDR3 runs 14 residues. Germline V gives CDR1 SGHTA, CDR2 FQGNSA. CDR3 residues: CASSLQQQPEKLFF. In DNA, the CDR3 is TGTGCCAGCAGCTTGCAACAACAACCCGAAAAACTGTTTTTT.

The V and J genes are TRBV3-1 (or the pseudogene TRBV3-2) and TRBJ1-4; D ambiguous. V was trimmed by 2 bases and J by 8 bases, leaving 15 bases between them. Germline V gene lookup returns CDR1 LGHDT and CDR2 YNNKEL (reference sequence). This CDR3 contains 15 residues. The CDR3 region is CASSQRGSGKEKLFF. Here the CDR3 DNA reads TGTGCCAGCAGCCAACGAGGGAGTGGGAAAGAAAAACTGTTTTTT.

V gene TRBV19 combines with J gene TRBJ1-3, with TRBD1 identical over 7 bases. V shed 8 bases and J 4 bases; nucleotides not matched to a gene: 8. CDR3 length: 14 amino acids. CDR1 and CDR2 from the germline V gene are LNHDA and SQIVND (reference sequence). The CDR3 protein is CASRLGGTGNTIYF. CDR3 nucleotides: TGTGCCAGTCGGTTAGGGGGCACAGGAAACACCATATATTTT.

V gene TRBV7-2 combines with J gene TRBJ1-1; 10 bases fit TRBD1. The germline V gene has CDR1 SGHTA and CDR2 FQGNSA. V dropped 1 base and J dropped 5; count of bases not matched to a gene: 7. CDR3 length equals 16 residues. CDR3 region: CASSLGQGAAGTEAFF. Written as DNA, the CDR3 is TGTGCCAGCAGCTTAGGACAGGGGGCGGCGGGGACTGAAGCTTTCTTT.

The V and J genes are TRBV5-1 and TRBJ2-7, with 7 bases matching TRBD1. V was pared by 0 bases and J by 2 bases, with 5 bases of the junction left unmatched. The germline gives CDR1 SGHRS, CDR2 YFSETQ. The CDR3 extends over 15 amino acids. In DNA, the CDR3 is TGCGCCAGCAGCTTGGCCGGGACAGCGGCCTACGAGCAGTACTTC. Translation: CASSLAGTAAYEQYF.

V gene TRBV5-1 combines with J gene TRBJ1-6, with D possibly TRBD1 on 6 matching bases. Trimming removed 1 base at V and 5 bases at J, with 22 bases between. CDR3 length: 19 residues. From germline, CDR1 is SGHRS and CDR2 YFSETQ. The CDR3 here is CASSLTPPRRGLDNSPLHF. Here the CDR3 DNA reads TGCGCCAGCAGCTTGACGCCCCCCCGCAGGGGTTTGGATAATTCACCCCTCCACTTT.